The 22 T cell receptor beta chains reported below all come from one sample, sequenced in a study of blood T cell repertoires in COVID-19. Generated by immunoSEQ multiplex PCR, the TCRdb table keeps only in-frame clones and is missing some. The sample has 61,000 or so clones, around nine tenths seen once. Sequenced sample: peripheral blood. These receptors were taken from a woman between 50 and 59 years old with active or convalescent COVID-19.

The V gene is TRBV7-7, the J gene TRBJ2-5; 15 bases fit TRBD2. The CDR3 is made up of 17 amino acids. Germline lookup yields CDR1 SSHAT and CDR2 FNYEAQ (reference sequence). In nucleotides, the CDR3 is TGTGCTAGCGGGGCCGGGACTAGCGGGAGGTGGCAAGAGACCCAGTACTTC. It is translated as CASGAGTSGRWQETQYF.

The chain links TRBV2 to TRBJ2-7, with D possibly TRBD1 on 6 matching bases. Germline V gene sequence: CDR1 SNHLY, CDR2 FYNNEI. Trimming removed 7 bases from V and 3 bases from J, with 16 bases in between. There are 14 residues in the CDR3. DNA of the CDR3: TGTGCCAGCATCGGGCACAAACAGGGCTACGAGCAGTACTTC. This gives the protein CASIGHKQGYEQYF.

By share, this clone ranks as medium-sized. The chain recombines TRBV5-5 with TRBJ2-3; tentatively, D is TRBD2 (6 bases). Germline lookup yields CDR1 SGHKS and CDR2 YYEKEE (reference sequence). Trimming shortened V by 0 bases and J by 5 bases, and 13 bases separated the two germline ends. This CDR3 comprises 15 residues. The CDR3 coding sequence is TGTGCCAGCAGCTTGGTCGCGGGAACCGGAGATACGCAGTATTTT. The encoded protein is CASSLVAGTGDTQYF.

CDR3 protein: CASSLQGSYNEQFF. In DNA, the CDR3 is TGCGCCAGCAGTCTCCAGGGATCCTACAATGAGCAGTTCTTC. The V call is TRBV10-2, the J call TRBJ2-1; weak D call: TRBD1 (5 bases). The CDR3 has 14 residues. V dropped 5 bases and J dropped 1 base, with 9 bases sitting between them. Germline values: CDR1 WSHSY, CDR2 SAAADI.

V gene TRBV19 combines with J gene TRBJ2-7, with a possible D match to TRBD1 (5 bases). The germline V gene encodes CDR1 LNHDA and CDR2 SQIVND (reference sequence). The CDR3 contains 16 residues. The germline V and J ends were trimmed by 3 bases and 6 bases, with 21 bases remaining between them. The CDR3 here is CASSIRPQRTSVEQYF. In DNA, the CDR3 is TGTGCCAGTAGTATTCGGCCTCAACGGACATCAGTCGAGCAGTACTTC. Together with reference TRBV19 and TRBJ2-7, the CDR3 gives the full variable domain: DGGITQSPKYLFRKEGQNVTLSCEQNLNHDAMYWYRQDPGQGLRLIYYSQIVNDFQKGDIAEGYSVSREKKESFPLTVTSAQKNPTAFYLCASSIRPQRTSVEQYFGPGTRLTVT.

This chain connects TRBV19 to TRBJ2-1; D not resolved. Deletions cut 5 bases from V and 0 bases from J, with 5 bases between. The germline V gene has CDR1 LNHDA and CDR2 SQIVND (reference sequence). CDR3 length: 13 amino acids. In nucleotides, the CDR3 is TGTGCCAGTAGTCTGAGCTCCTACAATGAGCAGTTCTTC. Encoded protein: CASSLSSYNEQFF.

This sequence joins TRBV7-9 and TRBJ2-3; D perhaps matches TRBD2 (5 bases). V shed 1 base and J shed 2 bases, with 13 bases lying between them. Germline V gene sequence: CDR1 SEHNR, CDR2 FQNEAQ (reference sequence). CDR3 size: 16 residues. Here the CDR3 DNA reads TGTGCCAGCAGCTTAGTGAAGTGGGGAGACACAGATACGCAGTATTTT. Amino acids: CASSLVKWGDTDTQYF.

J is TRBJ2-1 and V is TRBV9, with 10 positions matching TRBD2. The CDR3 is made up of 15 amino acids. The V gene end was trimmed by 3 bases and the J gene end by 7 bases; junction bases not matched to a gene: 7. CDR1 and CDR2 from the germline V gene are SGDLS and YYNGEE. For the CDR3, the DNA is TGTGCCAGCAGCGATCAGCGGGAGGGCCGGAATGAGCAGTTCTTC. Residues: CASSDQREGRNEQFF.

The V call is TRBV6-5, the J call TRBJ2-7; possible D gene TRBD1, 6 bases. The V gene's germline CDR1 is MNHEY and CDR2 SVGAGI. The CDR3 runs 13 residues. V lost 7 bases to trimming and J lost 0 bases, with 10 bases between them. CDR3 sequence: CASTSRGSYEQYF. The CDR3 DNA reads TGTGCCAGCACGAGCAGGGGCTCCTACGAGCAGTACTTC.

V and J are TRBV29-1 and TRBJ2-3; 9 nucleotides align to TRBD2. After removal of 6 bases from V and 2 bases from J, the junction contained 9 bases not matched to a gene. Per the germline V gene, CDR1 is SQVTM and CDR2 is ANQGSEA. The CDR3 consists of 15 residues. CDR3 DNA sequence: TGCAGCGTACCCCGGGCTAGCGGGACCACAGATACGCAGTATTTT. This translates into CSVPRASGTTDTQYF.

This rearrangement joins TRBV29-1 to TRBJ1-2; TRBD1 is a possible D gene (5 bases). V lost 6 bases to trimming and J lost 1 base, with 18 bases between them. The CDR3 spans 15 residues. Per the germline V gene, CDR1 is SQVTM and CDR2 is ANQGSEA. The chain's CDR3 is CSVATTVHDNYGYTF. CDR3 nucleotide sequence: TGCAGCGTCGCTACGACAGTACACGATAACTATGGCTACACCTTC.

The chain uses TRBV27 and TRBJ2-1, with 12 bases fitting TRBD2. V shed 5 bases, J shed 4 bases, and the junction held 3 bases outside the gene matches. This CDR3 is 15 amino acids long. Germline CDR1 reads MNHEY; CDR2 reads SMNVEV (reference sequence). The CDR3 coding sequence is TGTGCCAGCAGTCTGACTAGCGGGAGTTACAATGAGCAGTTCTTC. The encoded protein is CASSLTSGSYNEQFF.

The chain has TRBV28 and TRBJ2-4; D might be TRBD2 (6 bases). The length of the CDR3 is 14 residues. V lost 6 bases and J lost 1, with 10 bases in between. Germline V lookup: CDR1 MDHEN, CDR2 SYDVKM. The CDR3 coding sequence is TGTGCCAGCAGACTAGCTGGGGCCAAAAACATTCAGTACTTC. Protein product: CASRLAGAKNIQYF.

The rearrangement links TRBV7-8 to TRBJ2-3; 8 bases match TRBD1. Germline V gives CDR1 SGHVS, CDR2 FQNEAQ. The CDR3 is made up of 15 amino acids. The trim removed 6 bases at V and 2 bases at J, leaving 7 bases unmatched. The CDR3 DNA reads TGTGCCAGCAGACCAGACAGGGGTGTCACAGATACGCAGTATTTT. It is translated as CASRPDRGVTDTQYF.

The rearrangement uses TRBV6-6 and TRBJ2-3; no clear D. The CDR3 is made up of 15 amino acids. V was trimmed by 2 bases and J by 6 bases, leaving 15 bases between them. Germline V CDR1 and CDR2: MNHNY, SVGAGI (reference sequence). This CDR3 reads CASSYGQAEYDTQYF. The CDR3 coding sequence is TGTGCCAGCAGTTACGGGCAGGCCGAATACGATACGCAGTATTTT.

The chain recombines TRBV11-2 with TRBJ1-1, with 10 bases lining up with TRBD1. The CDR3 is 15 residues long. Germline CDR1 SGHAT, CDR2 FQNNGV. The trim removed 5 bases at V and 4 bases at J, leaving 7 bases unmatched. CDR3 protein: CASSPAGTGVTEAFF. CDR3 coding DNA: TGTGCCAGCAGCCCGGCGGGGACAGGGGTCACTGAAGCTTTCTTT.

This clone turned up a few times. The chain uses TRBV4-1 and TRBJ2-1, with 11 bases identical to TRBD2. CDR3 size: 17 residues. The ends lost 0 bases at V and 8 bases at J; junction bases unmatched: 9. Germline-derived CDR1 and CDR2 are MGHRA and YSYEKL. In DNA form, the CDR3 reads TGCGCCAGCAGCCAAGAACTAGCGGGAGACCTATACGATGAGCAGTTCTTC. This codes for CASSQELAGDLYDEQFF.

The V and J genes are TRBV5-6 and TRBJ1-3; a weak D match, TRBD1 (6 bases). Germline V gives CDR1 SGHDT, CDR2 YYEEEE. The V end was cut by 4 bases, the J end by 9 bases, with 14 bases between. The CDR3 runs to 13 residues. CDR3 DNA: TGTGCCAGCAGCAAGGGACATACCCCCACCATATATTTT. As protein: CASSKGHTPTIYF.

The J gene is TRBJ2-6, the V gene TRBV11-1; 7 bases are a match to TRBD2. Trimming removed 3 bases from V and 12 bases from J; junction bases left unmatched: 14. Germline CDR1 is SGHAT and CDR2 is FQDESV (reference sequence). The CDR3 runs to 16 residues. Written as DNA, the CDR3 is TGTGCCAGCAGCTTCCCGATGGGAGGGGTGGGGACCGTCCTGACTTTC. Protein product: CASSFPMGGVGTVLTF. The complete variable domain, with remaining parts taken from reference TRBV11-1 and TRBJ2-6, reads EAEVAQSPRYKITEKSQAVAFWCDPISGHATLYWYRQILGQGPELLVQFQDESVVDDSQLPKDRFSAERLKGVDSTLKIQPAELGDSAMYLCASSFPMGGVGTVLTFGAGSRLTVL.

This chain joins TRBV6-5 and TRBJ2-1, with 7 bases fitting TRBD2. CDR3 length: 15 residues. Germline V gene lookup returns CDR1 MNHEY and CDR2 SVGAGI. The junction had 5 bases not matched to a gene; V was cut back by 6 bases and J by 0 bases. CDR3 protein: CASRLAEISYNEQFF. CDR3 in DNA: TGTGCCAGCAGGCTAGCGGAAATCTCCTACAATGAGCAGTTCTTC.

This clone was seen a single time. The chain employs TRBV2 and TRBJ2-7; a possible D gene is TRBD2 (6 bases). Germline V lookup: CDR1 SNHLY, CDR2 FYNNEI. The CDR3 length is 13 residues. V lost 5 bases, J lost 5 bases, and 13 bases lay in between. CDR3 nucleotide sequence: TGTGCCAGCAGTAAGGAGGGAGGCCACGAGCAGTACTTC. Its protein is CASSKEGGHEQYF.

The chain carries TRBV9 and TRBJ1-1; perhaps TRBD1 as D (6 bases). CDR1 and CDR2 (germline): SGDLS, YYNGEE. V gave up 0 bases and J gave up 0 bases, with 9 bases separating them. The CDR3 covers 15 residues. The CDR3, as DNA: TGTGCCAGCAGCGTAGTAAAGGGGGTGAACACTGAAGCTTTCTTT. Amino acid sequence: CASSVVKGVNTEAFF. The full variable domain, completed using reference TRBV9 and TRBJ1-1, is DSGVTQTPKHLITATGQRVTLRCSPRSGDLSVYWYQQSLDQGLQFLIQYYNGEERAKGNILERFSAQQFPDLHSELNLSSLELGDSALYFCASSVVKGVNTEAFFGQGTRLTVV.